These 19 T cell receptor beta chains originate from one sample sequenced in a study of cytomegalovirus exposure and HLA in healthy donors. Sequenced by immunoSEQ multiplex PCR; TCRdb stores in-frame clones only, minus some. The data show roughly 310,000 clones, 88% seen once. What was sequenced was PBMCs. Receptors were obtained from a man aged 25 to 40 in good health and CMV-seronegative.

The genes are TRBV19 and TRBJ1-5, with TRBD1 identical over 7 bases. J was trimmed by 4 bases and V by 8 bases; bases with no gene match: 8. Germline CDR1 is LNHDA and CDR2 is SQIVND (reference sequence). This CDR3 has 14 residues. The CDR3 DNA sequence: TGTGCCAGTTTCGGGGACAGACTAAATCAGCCCCAGCATTTT. Translation gives CASFGDRLNQPQHF.

The chain recombines TRBV2 with TRBJ2-5, with 11 nucleotides matching TRBD2. The CDR3 runs 16 residues. CDR1 and CDR2 from the germline V gene are SNHLY and FYNNEI. V shed 0 bases and J 9 bases; nucleotides not matched to a gene: 9. The CDR3 loop reads CASSEALAGGLLSQYF. In DNA form, the CDR3 reads TGTGCCAGCAGTGAAGCGCTAGCGGGGGGCCTTCTCTCCCAGTACTTC.

V usage is TRBV4-3 and J usage is TRBJ1-4, with a possible D match to TRBD1 (5 bases). V was pared by 0 bases and J by 8 bases, with 19 bases between. The CDR3 runs to 17 residues. Germline V gene data show CDR1 as LGHNA and CDR2 as YSLEER. The CDR3 nucleotides read TGCGCCAGCAGCCAAGATCGTGGGCCAGGGTTTCAGGAAAAACTGTTTTTT. This gives the protein CASSQDRGPGFQEKLFF.

On this clone itself: This CDR3 is also generated by other DNA sequences in the sample. The rearrangement joins TRBV7-9 to TRBJ1-3; the match to TRBD1 covers 8 bases. With 1 base clipped from V and 3 bases from J, the junction kept 2 bases outside the gene matches. CDR3 length: 15 amino acids. Germline lookup yields CDR1 SEHNR and CDR2 FQNEAQ (reference sequence). CDR3 bases: TGTGCCAGCAGCTTAGGACAGGGGAGTGGAAACACCATATATTTT. This codes for CASSLGQGSGNTIYF.

This chain's CDR3 is CASSDPDRPYYGYTF. The CDR3 nucleotides are TGTGCCAGCAGTGATCCGGACAGACCCTACTATGGCTACACCTTC. The gene calls are TRBV6-1 and TRBJ1-2; tentative D call: TRBD1 (6 bases). Trimming pared 3 bases from V and 3 bases from J, leaving 14 bases between. CDR3 length equals 15 residues. Looked up from germline, CDR1 is MNHNS and CDR2 is SASEGT.

The chain carries TRBV6-1 and TRBJ2-5; unclear D gene. The CDR3 consists of 14 residues. Deletions cut 5 bases from V and 5 bases from J, with 15 bases between. Germline V CDR1 and CDR2: MNHNS, SASEGT. This chain's CDR3 is CASSPFIPRETQYF. The DNA of the CDR3 is TGTGCCAGCAGTCCCTTTATCCCGCGCGAGACCCAGTACTTC.

V is TRBV7-2 and J is TRBJ2-2; the D gene is possibly TRBD2 (5 bases). V was pared by 3 bases and J by 6 bases, with 11 bases between. Germline CDR1 is SGHTA and CDR2 is FQGNSA. This CDR3 spans 14 amino acids. In nucleotides, the CDR3 is TGTGCCAGCAGCTTTCGGGATCGCGCCGGGGAGCTGTTTTTT. Protein product: CASSFRDRAGELFF.

The chain couples TRBV30 to TRBJ2-4, with unresolved D. Germline CDR1 reads GTSNPN; CDR2 reads SVGIG (reference sequence). This CDR3 has 15 amino acids. Between the trimmed V and J ends, which lost 3 bases and 0 bases, there was a span of 12 bases. The CDR3 DNA is TGTGCCTGGAGCGAACCCACAATAGCCAAAAACATTCAGTACTTC. Translating it yields CAWSEPTIAKNIQYF.

V is TRBV15 and J is TRBJ2-5; weak D call: TRBD2 (7 bases). V gave up 0 bases and J gave up 7 bases, with 18 bases separating them. The V gene's germline CDR1 is LNHNV and CDR2 YYDKDF (reference sequence). CDR3 length: 16 amino acids. The CDR3 here is CATSRDGEQGGGTQYF. CDR3 in DNA: TGTGCCACCAGCAGAGATGGGGAACAGGGCGGGGGGACCCAGTACTTC.

This clone was seen a single time. This rearrangement joins TRBV6-5 to TRBJ1-2, with TRBD1 matching 8 bases. Germline V gives CDR1 MNHEY, CDR2 SVGAGI. This CDR3 has 13 residues. The V and J ends lost 8 bases and 4 bases, in that order; junction bases with no gene match: 6. The CDR3 region has the DNA TGTGCCAGCCGACAGGGGCTAACCTATGGCTACACCTTC. Protein sequence: CASRQGLTYGYTF.

V and J are TRBV6-5 and TRBJ1-2; D is possibly TRBD1 (5 bases). The V gene's germline CDR1 is MNHEY and CDR2 SVGAGI. The CDR3 loop spans 15 amino acids. The V end lost 6 bases, the J end lost 0 bases, and 14 bases lay between the germline ends. The CDR3: CASRTASGPNYGYTF. DNA for the CDR3: TGTGCCAGCAGGACAGCCTCGGGTCCTAACTATGGCTACACCTTC.

The chain uses TRBV18 and TRBJ2-1; D remains ambiguous. V was shortened by 0 bases and J by 5 bases, with 8 bases between the two germline ends. Germline V gene lookup returns CDR1 KGHSH and CDR2 LQKENI. This CDR3 comprises 14 residues. The chain's CDR3 is CASSPPVRDNEQFF. CDR3 nucleotides: TGTGCCAGCTCACCACCGGTGCGAGACAATGAGCAGTTCTTC.

The chain is built from TRBV10-1 and TRBJ1-1, with D possibly matching TRBD1 (5 bases). V lost 8 bases and J lost 1, with 11 bases in between. The CDR3 covers 13 residues. The germline V gene encodes CDR1 WNHNN and CDR2 SYGVQD (reference sequence). The CDR3 region is CASQLTGNTEAFF. The CDR3 DNA follows: TGCGCCAGCCAACTAACAGGGAACACTGAAGCTTTCTTT.

This chain uses TRBV6-6 with TRBJ1-5, with D perhaps TRBD1 (5 bases). Germline V gives CDR1 MNHNY, CDR2 SVGAGI (reference sequence). The V end was cut by 7 bases, the J end by 4 bases, with 14 bases between. The length of the CDR3 is 14 residues. The CDR3 protein is CASNYAQGNQPQHF. The CDR3 nucleotides are TGTGCCAGCAACTACGCCCAGGGAAATCAGCCCCAGCATTTT.

V usage is TRBV4-3 and J usage is TRBJ2-3; perhaps TRBD2 as D (6 bases). The V gene's germline CDR1 is LGHNA and CDR2 YSLEER. This CDR3 region has 15 residues. V gave up 0 bases and J gave up 2 bases, with 9 bases separating them. This chain's CDR3 is CASSQEWTNTDTQYF. In nucleotides, the CDR3 is TGCGCCAGCAGCCAAGAATGGACTAACACAGATACGCAGTATTTT.

The chain has TRBV7-8 and TRBJ2-1; TRBD1 aligns across 9 bases. This CDR3 is 15 amino acids long. J gave up 5 bases and V 1 base, and 3 bases lay outside the gene matches. Germline values: CDR1 SGHVS, CDR2 FQNEAQ. The DNA for the CDR3 is TGTGCCAGCAGCTTAGAGGGACAGGGCCACAATGAGCAGTTCTTC. Its protein is CASSLEGQGHNEQFF.

The chain couples TRBV30 to TRBJ1-2; 10 bases align to TRBD1. The J segment lost 3 bases and the V segment lost 2 bases, leaving 15 bases of the junction unmatched. The CDR3 is made up of 18 amino acids. Per the germline V gene, CDR1 is GTSNPN and CDR2 is SVGIG (reference sequence). The CDR3 region has the DNA TGTGCCTGGAGTTGGAGTTGGACAGGGGGTTTACCCTACTATGGCTACACCTTC. Protein product: CAWSWSWTGGLPYYGYTF. Combining the CDR3 with reference TRBV30 and TRBJ1-2 gives the whole variable domain SQTIHQWPATLVQPVGSPLSLECTVEGTSNPNLYWYRQAAGRGLQLLFYSVGIGQISSEVPQNLSASRPQDRQFILSSKKLLLSDSGFYLCAWSWSWTGGLPYYGYTFGSGTRLTVV.

CDR3 DNA sequence: TGCGCCAGCAGCAGGGGACTAGCGCTATCCTACGAGCAGTACTTC. This codes for CASSRGLALSYEQYF. V is TRBV4-1 and J is TRBJ2-7; the match to TRBD2 covers 10 bases. The V segment lost 5 bases and the J segment 1 base; nucleotides outside the gene matches: 5. This CDR3 is 15 amino acids long. The germline gives CDR1 MGHRA, CDR2 YSYEKL.

The chain couples TRBV5-4 to TRBJ1-1; D is ambiguous. The germline CDR1 and CDR2 sequences are SGHNT and YYREEE (reference sequence). The CDR3 runs 13 residues. Trimming removed 2 bases from V and 0 bases from J, with 5 bases in between. The CDR3 coding sequence is TGTGCCAGCAGCTTTCATCTGAACACTGAAGCTTTCTTT. This codes for CASSFHLNTEAFF.